This T cell receptor beta chain came from a study of T cell responses to AZD1222 COVID-19 vaccine. Study observations and caveats: AZD1222 recipients seropositive at baseline numbered only six or seven. After the peak T cell response, and only then, were repertoires sampled. With two AZD1222 doses given, Spike-specific TCR breadth and depth both rose. Donors, mostly white British, included more females; clonal diversity was possibly underestimated.

Libraries were prepared by immunoSEQ multiplex PCR; TCRdb keeps only in-frame clonotypes and omits some of them. The sample has 92,000 or so clones, roughly nine tenths seen once; the top ten hold 26%. Comment on this clone: The antigen is unknown.

The V end was cut by 5 bases, the J end by 5 bases, with 20 bases between. Germline values: CDR1 SGHTA, CDR2 FQGNSA. CDR3 length: 16 amino acids. The clonotype was recovered from an adult in good health. The V and J genes are TRBV7-2 and TRBJ2-3; D is perhaps TRBD1 or TRBD2 (5 bases each). The starting material was peripheral blood, obtained on day 0 of AZD1222 vaccination. This chain's CDR3 is CASSPTGTPGGDTQYF. CDR3 nucleotides: TGTGCCAGCAGCCCAACCGGGACCCCGGGCGGAGATACGCAGTATTTT.